The table lists the clone carrying this T cell receptor (beta chain) with a few counts. The antigen is unknown. The CDR3 is 14 amino acids. Deletions cut 2 bases from V and 7 bases from J, with 11 bases between. Germline CDR1 SNHLY, CDR2 FYNNEI. The sample comes from a study of cytomegalovirus exposure and HLA in healthy donors. The wider study: Early release data held around 80 million unique TCRs from HLA-typed donors.

Study-level points and caveats: Most TCRs appeared rarely, but some public TCRs recurred in many donors.

Donors in the study were healthy people who gave bone marrow. It was with 60 Vbeta and 13 Jbeta primers that the PCR ran. TCRdb's table, derived via immunoSEQ multiplex PCR, lists solely in-frame clones and lacks some. The sample lists 75,000 to 90,000 clones, around 9.1% occurring once. The source material was PBMCs. This clonotype was obtained from a man aged 55 to 70 in good health and CMV-seropositive. V is TRBV2 and J is TRBJ1-4, with unresolved D. The CDR3 DNA is TGTGCCAGCAGTGAAATAAGCTCCGGTGAAAAACTGTTTTTT. It encodes CASSEISSGEKLFF.